This T cell receptor (beta chain) was found in a study of human T cells and chemical hapten exposure. Study information: Upper-back patch tests with 0.01% DPC were read at 6 days.

Described time point: patch test 2, 6 weeks after DPC sensitization. Treatment indicated: therapeutic diphenylcyclopropenone sensitization with weekly scalp DPC. The length of the CDR3 is 15 residues. Germline assignment: CDR1 KGHSH and CDR2 LQKENI. V shed 4 bases and J shed 5 bases, with 18 bases lying between them. From the RACE reads, TCRdb called clonotypes with MiXCR, one entry per CDR3 protein. The table has under 100,000 distinct CDR3 sequences, roughly a tenth seen once. The sequencing used whole blood, collected in connection with sensitization to the hapten diphenylcyclopropenone (DPC). The receptor was isolated from a woman under 40 with alopecia areata. Some clones in this sample may be carry-over from other donors' samples. V usage is TRBV18 and J usage is TRBJ2-7; D is uncertain. CDR3 protein: CASSQNGVSTDEQYF. The CDR3, as DNA: TGTGCCAGCTCACAGAATGGGGTCTCGACCGACGAGCAGTACTTC.